This T cell receptor beta chain was captured in a study of blood T cell repertoires in COVID-19. Study in general: Samples representing acute and convalescent COVID-19 were sourced from the United States, Italy and Spain. The cDNA or gDNA used as material had been derived from T cells, B-cell-depleted T cells, or PBMCs.

As processed by the authors: Amplification of reference gene primers was used by the study to estimate nucleated cell counts. Clones were sequenced by immunoSEQ multiplex PCR, and TCRdb holds only the in-frame ones, with some missing. V and J calls and clone size follow that table, whereas D and trimming were derived from the DNA. The data hold 15,000 or so clones, with 70% to 90% observed a single time. The germline gives CDR1 ENHRY, CDR2 SYGVKD. The CDR3 consists of 16 residues. The V segment lost 9 bases and the J segment 1 base; nucleotides outside the gene matches: 4. The chain has TRBV10-3 and TRBJ2-1, with 15 bases that match TRBD2. The receptor was isolated from a human donor in a cohort sampled during active COVID-19. Sequenced sample: peripheral blood. CDR3 protein: CAIGTSGGSSYNEQFF. In DNA, the CDR3 is TGTGCCATAGGGACTAGCGGGGGGTCTTCCTACAATGAGCAGTTCTTC.